A single sample gave rise to the 10 T cell receptor beta chains below, sequenced in a study of CD8+CD57+ T cells in acquired aplastic anemia. Profiling that covered TCR beta VDJ and CDR3 relied on genomic DNA as its template. TCRdb recomputed calls from the reads with MiXCR, one row per CDR3 protein. Here the sample spans roughly 420,000 distinct CDR3 sequences, under 80% being singletons. The sequenced sample consisted of sorted CD4+, CD8+, or CD8+CD57+ T cells (not recorded which) from PBMCs. The source is a human donor in good health, serving as a control.

About this clonotype itself: Given a much more abundant clone one base away, this may be a read error. This sequence joins TRBV6-2 or TRBV6-3 and TRBJ2-1, with 10 bases identical to TRBD1. The CDR3 is 17 residues long. CDR1 MNHEY and CDR2 SVGEGT come from the germline V gene. The CDR3 is CASSYSRGQGSYNEQSF. DNA of the CDR3: TGTGCCAGCAGTTACTCGAGGGGACAGGGGTCCTACAATGAGCAGTCCTTC.

V gene TRBV20-1 combines with J gene TRBJ2-3, with 12 bases aligning to TRBD1. Trimming at V came to 2 bases and at J to 1 base, leaving 7 bases not matched to a gene. The germline CDR1 and CDR2 sequences are DFQATT and SNEGSKA (reference sequence). The CDR3 loop spans 17 amino acids. The CDR3 protein is CSARPGTGGVGTDTQYF. CDR3 coding DNA: TGCAGTGCTAGACCCGGGACAGGGGGCGTGGGCACAGATACGCAGTATTTT.

This clonotype showed up many times. J is TRBJ1-1 and V is TRBV3-1; D unclear. The V gene lost 1 base and the J gene lost 11 bases, with 14 bases spanning the gap. CDR3 length: 13 amino acids. In germline, CDR1 is LGHDT, CDR2 YNNKEL (reference sequence). The CDR3 spells CASSQAGRRNAFF. The CDR3, as DNA: TGTGCCAGCAGCCAAGCCGGCCGGAGAAACGCTTTCTTT. Variable domain in full (rest from reference TRBV3-1 and TRBJ1-1): DTAVSQTPKYLVTQMGNDKSIKCEQNLGHDTMYWYKQDSKKFLKIMFSYNNKELIINETVPNRFSPKSPDKAHLNLHINSLELGDSAVYFCASSQAGRRNAFFGQGTRLTVV.

This rearrangement joins TRBV15 to TRBJ2-3, with D unresolved. V shed 5 bases and J shed 5 bases, with 14 bases lying between them. Germline assignment: CDR1 LNHNV and CDR2 YYDKDF (reference sequence). This CDR3 comprises 14 residues. CDR3 DNA: TGTGCCACCAGCTCCGGAGAAACGGGAGATACGCAGTATTTT. Residues: CATSSGETGDTQYF.

The chain recombines TRBV7-2 with TRBJ2-6; a weak D match, TRBD1 (7 bases). The germline V gene has CDR1 SGHTA and CDR2 FQGNSA. Trimming took 5 bases from V and 4 from J, leaving 15 bases between them. This CDR3 has 16 residues. The CDR3 bases are TGTGCCAGCAGCCCGCAGGGGGGCATGGGGGCCAACGTCCTGACTTTC. Residues: CASSPQGGMGANVLTF.

This clonotype showed up many times. The chain recombines TRBV2 with TRBJ1-3, with 11 bases matching TRBD1. Germline-derived CDR1 and CDR2 are SNHLY and FYNNEI. The J segment lost 1 base and the V segment lost 8 bases, leaving 7 bases of the junction unmatched. The CDR3 extends over 16 amino acids. CDR3 DNA sequence: TGTGCCAGCCGCGACGGACAGGGGGCGTCTGGAAACACCATATATTTT. As protein: CASRDGQGASGNTIYF. Using reference TRBV2 and TRBJ1-3 for the parts outside the CDR3, the full variable domain is EPEVTQTPSHQVTQMGQEVILRCVPISNHLYFYWYRQILGQKVEFLVSFYNNEISEKSEIFDDQFSVERPDGSNFTLKIRSTKLEDSAMYFCASRDGQGASGNTIYFGEGSWLTVV.

The chain employs TRBV6-2 or TRBV6-3 and TRBJ1-1, with D tentatively TRBD1 (5 bases). CDR3 length equals 13 residues. Trimming removed 10 bases at V and 7 bases at J, with 19 bases between. Germline values: CDR1 MNHEY, CDR2 SVGEGT. The chain's CDR3 is CATRRRGGSEAFF. The CDR3 nucleotides are TGTGCCACCCGCCGAAGGGGAGGGAGTGAAGCTTTCTTT.

Notes on this clonotype: Given the absence of the conserved phenylalanine or tryptophan at the CDR3 end, a read error is likely. The DNA is omitted, as the CDR3 cannot be located on it reliably, and the CDR3 follows TCRdb's listing. The J gene is TRBJ2-7, the V gene TRBV7-8; the DNA was not compared with TRBD2, the D call given in the table. Germline CDR1 SGHVS, CDR2 FQNEAQ. The CDR3 is 12 residues long, counting both termini. The CDR3 spells CASSPSSEAANY.

The chain carries TRBV20-1 and TRBJ1-2, with a possible D match to TRBD1 (6 bases). The germline gives CDR1 DFQATT, CDR2 SNEGSKA (reference sequence). Deletions cut 6 bases from V and 9 bases from J, with 32 bases between. This CDR3 is built from 17 residues. The CDR3 protein is CSARDTSNNASGYSYTF. CDR3 sequence (DNA): TGCAGTGCCAGGGACACTAGTAACAATGCGTCTGGGTATAGCTACACCTTC.

A word on this clonotype: One end of the junction is discordant with germline, which a read error may explain. This rearrangement joins TRBV7-7 to TRBJ2-7; 7 bases match TRBD2. Germline values: CDR1 SSHAT, CDR2 FNYEAQ (reference sequence). The CDR3 length is 14 residues. CDR3 DNA sequence: TGTGCCAGCATCCGGGGGAGGGGAGCGGGTGGTGAGCAGTTC. It codes for CASIRGRGAGGEQF.